The following is a T cell receptor (beta chain) sequence with its context. The antigen remains unidentified. The junction does not match germline at one end; this may be a read error. Amplification by 5'RACE using constant-segment primers produced TCR alpha and TCR beta cDNA libraries that carried sample barcodes and UMIs. TCRdb processed the 5' RACE reads anew with MiXCR; each CDR3 protein has one entry. The data hold approximately 210,000 distinct CDR3 sequences, with roughly 18% observed a single time. The CDR3 has 14 residues. The germline gives CDR1 LNHNV, CDR2 YYDKDF (reference sequence). This sample is drawn from a study of T-cell memory formation after mild COVID-19. About the study: For the most part, TCR clusters were specific to one donor.

Regarding the study as a whole: Clones contracting across day 15 to 85 had a balanced CD4/CD8 profile; later expanding clones leaned CD4+. For contracting clones, CD4+ ones sat mainly in CM and EM, CD8+ in EMRA.

The chain joins TRBV15 to TRBJ1-5, with 9 nucleotides matching TRBD1. This receptor was obtained from an adult woman who had mild COVID-19 (a few samples of this study predate the infection). Cell type and time point are not known. The sample taken for sequencing was PBMCs or a T cell subset sorted from them (not recorded which). CDR3: CATSRDRGNQPQHF. CDR3 DNA sequence: TGTGCCACCAGCCGAGACAGGGGGAATCAGCCCCAGCATTTT.